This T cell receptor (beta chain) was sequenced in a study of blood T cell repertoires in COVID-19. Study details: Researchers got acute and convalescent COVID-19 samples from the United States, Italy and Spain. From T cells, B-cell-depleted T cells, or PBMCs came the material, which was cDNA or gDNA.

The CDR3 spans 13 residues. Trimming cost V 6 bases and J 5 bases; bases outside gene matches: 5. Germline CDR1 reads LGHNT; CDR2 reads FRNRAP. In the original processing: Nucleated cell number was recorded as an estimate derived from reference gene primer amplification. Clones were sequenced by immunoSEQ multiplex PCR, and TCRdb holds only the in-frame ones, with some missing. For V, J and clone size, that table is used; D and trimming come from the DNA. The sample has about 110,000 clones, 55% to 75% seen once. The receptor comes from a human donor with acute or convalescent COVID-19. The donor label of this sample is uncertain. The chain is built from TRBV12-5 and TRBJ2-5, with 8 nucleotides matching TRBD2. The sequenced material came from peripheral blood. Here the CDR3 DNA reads TGTGCTAGTGGATTAGCGGGGTCGGAGACCCAGTACTTC. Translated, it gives CASGLAGSETQYF.